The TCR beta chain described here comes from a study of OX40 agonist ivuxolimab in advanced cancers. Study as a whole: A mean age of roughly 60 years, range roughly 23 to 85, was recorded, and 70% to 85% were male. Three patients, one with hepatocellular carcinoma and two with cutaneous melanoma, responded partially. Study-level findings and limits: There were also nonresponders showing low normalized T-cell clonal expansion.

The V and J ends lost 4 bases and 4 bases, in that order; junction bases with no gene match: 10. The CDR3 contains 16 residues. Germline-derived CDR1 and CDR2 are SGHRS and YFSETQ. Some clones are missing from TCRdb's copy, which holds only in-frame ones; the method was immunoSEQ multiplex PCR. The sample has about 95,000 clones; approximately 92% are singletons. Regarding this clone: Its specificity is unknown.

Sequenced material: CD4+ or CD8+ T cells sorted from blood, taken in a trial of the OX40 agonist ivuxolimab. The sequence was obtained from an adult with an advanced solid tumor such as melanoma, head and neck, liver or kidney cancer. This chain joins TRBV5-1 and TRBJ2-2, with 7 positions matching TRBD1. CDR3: CASSLSRTGPTGELFF. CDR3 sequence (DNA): TGCGCCAGCAGCCTATCCCGGACAGGCCCCACCGGGGAGCTGTTTTTT.